The rows below give T cell receptor beta chains drawn from one sample of a study of vaccination and CD4 T cells after COVID-19. These receptors' antigens are unknown. TCRdb called the PCR reads again in MiXCR, with one record for every CDR3 protein. The data hold more than 20,000 distinct CDR3 sequences, with approximately 70% observed a single time. The specimen was CD4+ T cells from blood, cultured in vitro. The receptors come from a human donor who had recovered from COVID-19. The CDR3 runs from the conserved cysteine through the conserved F or W. The D gene is left open where the match is weak. Size tells how often a clone was seen (once, few, many) or the class of an expanded clone, and some rows leave it out.

size: few; V: TRBV7-9; J: TRBJ2-1; D: NA; CDR3: CASSLGVLVGSGSYNEQFF; DNA: TGTGCCAGCAGCTTAGGAGTACTAGTGGGTTCGGGGTCCTACAATGAGCAGTTCTTC
size: NA; V: TRBV5-1; J: TRBJ1-2; D: NA; CDR3: CASSPQGANYGYTF; DNA: TGCGCCAGCAGCCCACAGGGAGCTAACTATGGCTACACCTTC
size: NA; V: TRBV20-1; J: TRBJ1-1; D: NA; CDR3: CSATQVNTEAFF; DNA: TGCAGTGCTACACAGGTAAACACTGAAGCTTTCTTT
size: NA; V: TRBV28; J: TRBJ1-5; D: TRBD1; CDR3: CASSRRDRDNQPQHF; DNA: TGTGCCAGCAGTCGACGGGACAGGGACAATCAGCCCCAGCATTTT
size: few; V: TRBV29-1; J: TRBJ2-5; D: TRBD1; CDR3: CTVAGTGGETQYF; DNA: TGCACCGTAGCTGGGACAGGGGGAGAGACCCAGTACTTC
size: once; V: TRBV4-1; J: TRBJ2-3; D: NA; CDR3: CASSLELGLDTQYF; DNA: TGCGCCAGCAGCCTCGAATTAGGACTAGATACGCAGTATTTT
size: NA; V: TRBV6-1; J: TRBJ2-3; D: NA; CDR3: CASSQMIQGTDTQYF; DNA: TGTGCCAGCAGCCAGATGATACAGGGCACAGATACGCAGTATTTT
size: NA; V: TRBV6-2/TRBV6-3; J: TRBJ2-3; D: NA; CDR3: CASSYSTGLTQYF; DNA: TGTGCCAGCAGTTACTCTACCGGCCTCACGCAGTATTTT
size: NA; V: TRBV20-1; J: TRBJ2-7; D: TRBD1; CDR3: CSARSGTGFYEQYF; DNA: TGCAGTGCTAGGTCCGGGACAGGGTTCTACGAGCAGTACTTC
size: NA; V: TRBV6-2/TRBV6-3; J: TRBJ1-2; D: NA; CDR3: CASSYLPGLRNTF; DNA: TGTGCCAGCAGTTACTTGCCGGGGTTGAGGAACACCTTC
size: NA; V: TRBV27; J: TRBJ1-6; D: TRBD1; CDR3: CASSLNSGQGAPNSPLHF; DNA: TGTGCCAGCAGTCTAAATTCGGGACAGGGGGCGCCTAATTCACCCCTCCACTTT
size: NA; V: TRBV19; J: TRBJ2-2; D: TRBD2; CDR3: CASSMQTSGRAGELFF; DNA: TGTGCCAGTAGTATGCAGACTAGCGGGAGGGCCGGGGAGCTGTTTTTT
size: NA; V: TRBV30; J: TRBJ1-1; D: NA; CDR3: CAWSVTTEAFF; DNA: TGTGCCTGGAGTGTAACCACTGAAGCTTTCTTT
size: NA; V: TRBV11-3; J: TRBJ2-3; D: NA; CDR3: CASSRGLATDTQYF; DNA: TGTGCCAGCAGCCGCGGACTGGCCACAGATACGCAGTATTTT
size: NA; V: TRBV7-2; J: TRBJ2-7; D: TRBD1; CDR3: CASSPWTGSREQYF; DNA: TGTGCCAGCAGCCCATGGACAGGGTCCCGCGAGCAGTACTTC
size: once; V: TRBV29-1; J: TRBJ2-7; D: TRBD1; CDR3: CSVLDRDDEQYF; DNA: TGCAGCGTTCTGGACAGGGATGACGAGCAGTACTTC
size: few; V: TRBV19; J: TRBJ1-5; D: TRBD1; CDR3: CASSSNRGGGAPQHF; DNA: TGTGCCAGTAGTTCAAACAGGGGTGGTGGCGCGCCCCAGCATTTT
size: NA; V: TRBV5-5; J: TRBJ1-2; D: NA; CDR3: CASSWDLGRNYGYTF; DNA: TGTGCCAGCAGCTGGGACTTGGGGAGAAACTATGGCTACACCTTC
size: few; V: TRBV7-3; J: TRBJ1-3; D: NA; CDR3: CASSLGSPGSGNTIYF; DNA: TGTGCCAGCAGCTTGGGTTCTCCAGGGTCGGGTAACACCATATATTTT
size: NA; V: TRBV11-2; J: TRBJ2-7; D: NA; CDR3: CASSAHSYEQYF; DNA: TGTGCCAGCAGCGCACACTCCTACGAGCAGTACTTC
size: NA; V: TRBV5-3; J: TRBJ1-2; D: TRBD1; CDR3: CASSTGTGGRNYGYTF; DNA: TGTGCCAGCAGCACAGGGACAGGGGGCAGGAACTATGGCTACACCTTC
size: NA; V: TRBV29-1; J: TRBJ1-1; D: NA; CDR3: CSVQYRLNTEAFF; DNA: TGCAGCGTTCAGTACAGGTTGAACACTGAAGCTTTCTTT
size: NA; V: TRBV20-1; J: TRBJ2-5; D: NA; CDR3: CSARANRETQYF; DNA: TGCAGTGCTAGAGCCAATAGGGAGACCCAGTACTTC
size: NA; V: TRBV7-6; J: TRBJ2-1; D: TRBD2; CDR3: CASSALTSVDAEQFF; DNA: TGTGCCAGCAGCGCGCTGACTAGCGTGGATGCTGAGCAGTTCTTC
size: NA; V: TRBV4-2; J: TRBJ2-7; D: NA; CDR3: CASSQDGWGGASSYEQYF; DNA: TGTGCCAGCAGCCAAGACGGCTGGGGGGGCGCAAGCTCCTACGAGCAGTACTTC
size: NA; V: TRBV20-1; J: TRBJ2-5; D: TRBD2; CDR3: CSASRTSGGGTQYF; DNA: TGCAGTGCATCAAGGACTAGCGGGGGAGGGACCCAGTACTTC
size: NA; V: TRBV15; J: TRBJ1-5; D: NA; CDR3: CATSREFLLGAPGNQPQHF; DNA: TGTGCCACCAGCAGAGAGTTTCTGTTGGGGGCGCCGGGCAATCAGCCCCAGCATTTT
size: NA; V: TRBV7-2; J: TRBJ1-2; D: NA; CDR3: CASSPDSNYGYTF; DNA: TGTGCCAGCAGCCCAGACAGCAACTATGGCTACACCTTC
size: NA; V: TRBV11-2; J: TRBJ1-5; D: TRBD1; CDR3: CASSLDRRHQPQHF; DNA: TGTGCCAGCAGCTTGGACAGGCGCCATCAGCCCCAGCATTTT
size: NA; V: TRBV27; J: TRBJ2-5; D: NA; CDR3: CASSRRTGGTSGTWGETQYF; DNA: TGTGCCAGCAGTAGAAGGACAGGGGGAACTAGCGGGACCTGGGGGGAGACCCAGTACTTC
size: NA; V: TRBV24-1; J: TRBJ2-5; D: NA; CDR3: CATSDPRAEGETQYF; DNA: TGTGCCACCAGTGATCCCCGGGCCGAGGGGGAGACCCAGTACTTC
size: NA; V: TRBV5-4; J: TRBJ2-7; D: NA; CDR3: CASSLSINVGLPGEQYF; DNA: TGTGCCAGCAGCTTGTCAATTAACGTCGGACTCCCGGGCGAGCAGTACTTC
size: NA; V: TRBV12-3/TRBV12-4; J: TRBJ1-2; D: NA; CDR3: CASSDRHSDGYTF; DNA: TGTGCCAGCAGTGATAGACATTCGGATGGCTACACCTTC
size: NA; V: TRBV6-1; J: TRBJ1-2; D: NA; CDR3: CASSNNYGYTF; DNA: TGTGCCAGCAGTAATAACTATGGCTACACCTTC
size: NA; V: TRBV7-9; J: TRBJ2-5; D: NA; CDR3: CASSPQPGGQETQYF; DNA: TGTGCCAGCAGCCCTCAACCGGGCGGCCAAGAGACCCAGTACTTC
size: NA; V: TRBV30; J: TRBJ2-5; D: TRBD2; CDR3: CAWRATGRETQYF; DNA: TGTGCCTGGAGGGCCACCGGGAGGGAGACCCAGTACTTC